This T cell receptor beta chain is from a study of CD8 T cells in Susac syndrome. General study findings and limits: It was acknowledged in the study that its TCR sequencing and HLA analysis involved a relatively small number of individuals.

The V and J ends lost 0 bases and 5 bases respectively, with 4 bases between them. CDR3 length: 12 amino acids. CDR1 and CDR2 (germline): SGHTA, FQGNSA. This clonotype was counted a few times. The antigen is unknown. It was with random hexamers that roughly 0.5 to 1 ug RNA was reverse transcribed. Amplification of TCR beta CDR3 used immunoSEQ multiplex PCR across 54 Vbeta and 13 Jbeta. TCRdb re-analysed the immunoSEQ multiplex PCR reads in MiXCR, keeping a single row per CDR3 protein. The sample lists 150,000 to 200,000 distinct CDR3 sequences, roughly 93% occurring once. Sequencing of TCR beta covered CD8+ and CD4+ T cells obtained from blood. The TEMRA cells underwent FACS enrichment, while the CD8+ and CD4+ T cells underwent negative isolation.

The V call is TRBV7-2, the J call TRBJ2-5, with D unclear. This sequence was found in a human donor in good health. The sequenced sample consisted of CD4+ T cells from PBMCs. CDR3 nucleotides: TGTGCCAGCAGCTTAGCTCGGGAGACCCAGTACTTC. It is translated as CASSLARETQYF.